One and the same sample provided the 27 T cell receptor beta chains below, sequenced in a study of T cells after yellow fever vaccination. Each CDR3 protein is one row after TCRdb ran MiXCR on the 5' RACE reads. The sample contains 300,000 to 400,000 distinct CDR3 sequences, around 12% of which appear only once. The source material was CD4+ T cells sorted from PBMCs, sampled 15 days after the yellow fever booster vaccination. All receptors come from a man aged 18 to 29 who received the YFV17D yellow fever vaccine.

This clonotype showed up many times. This sequence joins TRBV3-1 and TRBJ1-5; the D is unclear. V was cut by 2 bases and J by 4 bases, with 3 bases left in between. CDR1 LGHDT and CDR2 YNNKEL come from the germline V gene (reference sequence). The CDR3 spans 12 residues. The CDR3 region is CASSQLNQPQHF. The CDR3 DNA sequence: TGTGCCAGCAGCCAACTGAATCAGCCCCAGCATTTT.

This rearrangement joins TRBV18 to TRBJ2-7; D remains unclear. Germline V gene data show CDR1 as KGHSH and CDR2 as LQKENI. V lost 5 bases and J 0 bases, leaving 8 bases between the germline ends. The CDR3 is 13 residues long. The CDR3 nucleotides read TGTGCCAGCTCAGAACAGAGCTCCTACGAGCAGTACTTC. It codes for CASSEQSSYEQYF.

The chain carries TRBV7-6 and TRBJ1-5; 8 bases are a match to TRBD1. CDR3 size: 16 residues. Germline V CDR1 and CDR2: SGHVS, FNYEAQ. Germline trimming cut 4 bases from V and 7 bases from J; bases unmatched to any gene: 12. CDR3 in DNA: TGTGCCAGCAGCTCTGACTACCGGGACAGGTCCCAGCCCCAGCATTTT. It encodes CASSSDYRDRSQPQHF. Using reference TRBV7-6 and TRBJ1-5 for the parts outside the CDR3, the full variable domain is GAGVSQSPRYKVTKRGQDVALRCDPISGHVSLYWYRQALGQGPEFLTYFNYEAQQDKSGLPNDRFSAERPEGSISTLTIQRTEQRDSAMYRCASSSDYRDRSQPQHFGDGTRLSIL.

This clonotype was found many times. The gene calls are TRBV24-1 and TRBJ2-1, with D tentatively TRBD2 (5 bases). The germline V gene has CDR1 KGHDR and CDR2 SFDVKD. The CDR3 is 12 amino acids. V was trimmed by 6 bases and J by 8 bases, leaving 10 bases between them. In DNA form, the CDR3 reads TGTGCCACCAGTACCGGGGTCGATGAGCAGTTCTTC. Protein: CATSTGVDEQFF.

In this sample, this clonotype turned up a few times. The V call is TRBV29-1, the J call TRBJ1-6, with D tentatively TRBD1 (6 bases). Germline-derived CDR1 and CDR2 are SQVTM and ANQGSEA. The ends were cut back, 3 bases at V and 0 bases at J, with 18 bases in the middle. This CDR3 contains 18 residues. The CDR3 spells CSVEGCQGTSSYNSPLHF. For the CDR3, the DNA is TGCAGCGTTGAGGGTTGCCAGGGGACGAGCTCCTATAATTCACCCCTCCACTTT.

V and J are TRBV9 and TRBJ1-1; D gene uncertain. There are 14 residues in the CDR3. Per the germline V gene, CDR1 is SGDLS and CDR2 is YYNGEE. The V end lost 3 bases, the J end lost 0 bases, and 9 bases lay between the germline ends. The CDR3 DNA sequence: TGTGCCAGCAGCGCTGCCGCATTGAACACTGAAGCTTTCTTT. Its translation is CASSAAALNTEAFF.

This clonotype was counted a few times. This chain links TRBV2 with TRBJ2-7; D not resolved. V lost 4 bases and J 5 bases, leaving 15 bases between the germline ends. The length of the CDR3 is 14 residues. Germline V gene sequence: CDR1 SNHLY, CDR2 FYNNEI. CDR3 in amino acids: CASSGALGRHEQYF. For the CDR3, the DNA is TGTGCCAGCAGTGGGGCGTTAGGTCGCCACGAGCAGTACTTC.

The V gene is TRBV19, the J gene TRBJ1-5; D not resolved. CDR1 is LNHDA and CDR2 is SQIVND in the germline V gene (reference sequence). V dropped 4 bases and J dropped 0 bases, with 4 bases sitting between them. The length of the CDR3 is 13 residues. Written as DNA, the CDR3 is TGTGCCAGTAGTAGGAATAGCAATCAGCCCCAGCATTTT. This codes for CASSRNSNQPQHF. Drawing the rest from reference TRBV19 and TRBJ1-5, the complete variable domain is DGGITQSPKYLFRKEGQNVTLSCEQNLNHDAMYWYRQDPGQGLRLIYYSQIVNDFQKGDIAEGYSVSREKKESFPLTVTSAQKNPTAFYLCASSRNSNQPQHFGDGTRLSIL.

This clonotype turned up a few times. The rearrangement links TRBV3-1 to TRBJ2-7, with D perhaps matching TRBD1 (6 bases). This CDR3 has 15 residues. The germline V and J ends were trimmed by 0 bases and 4 bases, with 13 bases remaining between them. Germline V gene data show CDR1 as LGHDT and CDR2 as YNNKEL (reference sequence). The CDR3 loop is CASSQDPGQTYEQYV. The DNA of the CDR3 is TGTGCCAGCAGCCAAGATCCCGGACAGACTTACGAGCAGTACGTC.

The chain recombines TRBV18 with TRBJ2-5; TRBD2 aligns across 7 bases. In germline, CDR1 is KGHSH, CDR2 LQKENI. The CDR3 is 13 amino acids. Trimming took 3 bases from V and 3 from J; bases not matched to a gene: 1. In nucleotides, the CDR3 is TGTGCCAGCTCACCGCGGGAGAAAGAGACCCAGTACTTC. As protein: CASSPREKETQYF.

In its sample, this clonotype was seen a few times. The chain uses TRBV7-9 and TRBJ1-2, with 10 bases aligning to TRBD1. The CDR3 is 14 residues long. The germline V gene encodes CDR1 SEHNR and CDR2 FQNEAQ (reference sequence). The V and J ends lost 6 bases and 5 bases, in that order; junction bases with no gene match: 6. DNA for the CDR3: TGTGCCAGCAGACCGACAGGGGGCGGTTATGGCTACACCTTC. As protein: CASRPTGGGYGYTF. The full variable domain, with the rest looked up from reference TRBV7-9 and TRBJ1-2, is DTGVSQNPRHKITKRGQNVTFRCDPISEHNRLYWYRQTLGQGPEFLTYFQNEAQLEKSRLLSDRFSAERPKGSFSTLEIQRTEQGDSAMYLCASRPTGGGYGYTFGSGTRLTVV.

The chain couples TRBV7-3 to TRBJ2-1; TRBD2 agrees at 8 bases. CDR3 length: 12 residues. V dropped 2 bases and J dropped 15; count of bases not matched to a gene: 6. CDR1 is SGHTA, CDR2 FQGTGA, per germline. This CDR3 is CASSLAGGRRFF. Written as DNA, the CDR3 is TGTGCCAGCAGCTTAGCGGGGGGCCGGCGGTTCTTC.

V usage is TRBV5-4 and J usage is TRBJ1-1; no clear D. V lost 2 bases to trimming and J lost 1 base, with 9 bases between them. From germline, CDR1 is SGHNT and CDR2 YYREEE (reference sequence). The CDR3 extends over 14 amino acids. CDR3 DNA sequence: TGTGCCAGCAGCTTACGCTTGGCGAACACTGAAGCTTTCTTT. Its translation: CASSLRLANTEAFF.

This clonotype was observed a handful of times. The rearrangement joins TRBV18 to TRBJ2-5, with D unresolved. Germline V lookup: CDR1 KGHSH, CDR2 LQKENI. CDR3 length: 12 amino acids. V lost 5 bases and J 1 base, leaving 5 bases between the germline ends. This CDR3 reads CASSNGQETQYF. In DNA form, the CDR3 reads TGTGCCAGCTCAAACGGCCAAGAGACCCAGTACTTC. Full variable domain (rest looked up from reference TRBV18 and TRBJ2-5): NAGVMQNPRHLVRRRGQEARLRCSPMKGHSHVYWYRQLPEEGLKFMVYLQKENIIDESGMPKERFSAEFPKEGPSILRIQQVVRGDSAAYFCASSNGQETQYFGPGTRLLVL.

This clonotype was recorded a few times. V usage is TRBV12-3 or TRBV12-4 and J usage is TRBJ2-5; weak D call: TRBD2 (7 bases). With 7 bases removed from V and 5 bases from J, the gap between germline ends came to 17 bases. The CDR3 has 14 residues. For the CDR3, the DNA is TGTGCCAGCAACCGGCCCGGGGGGCCGGAGACCCAGTACTTC. As protein: CASNRPGGPETQYF.

This clonotype was detected ten times or more. The chain combines TRBV5-6 with TRBJ1-1; 7 bases line up with TRBD1. The V segment lost 0 bases and the J segment 1 base; nucleotides outside the gene matches: 3. The V gene's germline CDR1 is SGHDT and CDR2 YYEEEE. The CDR3 totals 15 residues. Written as DNA, the CDR3 is TGTGCCAGCAGCTTGGGGACAGGAGGGAACACTGAAGCTTTCTTT. It encodes CASSLGTGGNTEAFF.

There are a few counts of this clonotype. The V gene is TRBV19, the J gene TRBJ2-2; D assignment may be TRBD1 or TRBD2 (5 bases each). Germline V gene lookup returns CDR1 LNHDA and CDR2 SQIVND (reference sequence). This CDR3 region has 14 residues. Trimming pared 11 bases from V and 0 bases from J, leaving 13 bases between. This CDR3 is CAVLRGANTGELFF. Written as DNA, the CDR3 is TGTGCCGTACTGAGGGGCGCGAACACCGGGGAGCTGTTTTTT. Together with reference TRBV19 and TRBJ2-2, the CDR3 gives the full variable domain: DGGITQSPKYLFRKEGQNVTLSCEQNLNHDAMYWYRQDPGQGLRLIYYSQIVNDFQKGDIAEGYSVSREKKESFPLTVTSAQKNPTAFYLCAVLRGANTGELFFGEGSRLTVL.

The chain carries TRBV18 and TRBJ2-7; 7 bases agree with TRBD1. CDR1 and CDR2 from the germline V gene are KGHSH and LQKENI. The CDR3 totals 13 residues. Trimming took 1 base from V and 6 from J; bases not matched to a gene: 3. In nucleotides, the CDR3 is TGTGCCAGCTCACCACTGAACAGGGGCGAGCAGTACGTC. It encodes CASSPLNRGEQYV.

This clonotype was detected many times. CDR3 protein: CASSLYEGSSPLHF. The DNA for the CDR3 is TGTGCCAGCAGCTTGTATGAGGGGTCCTCACCCCTCCACTTT. This chain connects TRBV5-5 to TRBJ1-6; D possibly corresponds to TRBD1 (5 bases). The CDR3 runs to 14 residues. V shed 1 base and J shed 10 bases, with 12 bases lying between them. The germline gives CDR1 SGHKS, CDR2 YYEKEE (reference sequence).

In this sample, this clonotype turned up a few times. J is TRBJ1-1 and V is TRBV3-1; 7 bases are a match to TRBD1. Germline lookup yields CDR1 LGHDT and CDR2 YNNKEL (reference sequence). This CDR3 comprises 14 residues. J lost 5 bases, V lost 2 bases, and 5 bases had no gene match. CDR3 in amino acids: CASSQRQGETEAFF. In DNA, the CDR3 is TGTGCCAGCAGCCAAAGGCAGGGGGAAACTGAAGCTTTCTTT.

In this sample, this clonotype turned up a few times. The J gene is TRBJ1-4, the V gene TRBV15; possible D gene TRBD1, 5 bases. The ends were cut back, 5 bases at V and 5 bases at J, with 15 bases in the middle. The CDR3 spans 15 residues. CDR1 is LNHNV and CDR2 is YYDKDF in the germline V gene (reference sequence). The CDR3 DNA reads TGTGCCACCAGCGGCAGGGTTCAGGACAATGAAAAACTGTTTTTT. Its translation: CATSGRVQDNEKLFF.

V usage is TRBV27 and J usage is TRBJ1-2, with D possibly matching TRBD1 (5 bases). Germline lookup yields CDR1 MNHEY and CDR2 SMNVEV (reference sequence). The CDR3 consists of 15 residues. V lost 5 bases to trimming and J lost 4 bases, with 17 bases between them. This CDR3 is CASSPQARGGYGYTF. In DNA, the CDR3 is TGTGCCAGCAGTCCCCAAGCGCGGGGCGGCTATGGCTACACCTTC.

This clonotype was seen a few times. This chain connects TRBV6-5 to TRBJ1-2; D unresolved. The CDR3 loop spans 13 amino acids. With 6 bases removed from V and 4 bases from J, the gap between germline ends came to 12 bases. Germline CDR1 MNHEY, CDR2 SVGAGI. Here the CDR3 DNA reads TGTGCCAGCAGGGATGAGGGTTTCTATGGCTACACCTTC. Its protein product is CASRDEGFYGYTF.

This chain connects TRBV5-4 to TRBJ1-1; no firm D call. The CDR3 covers 15 residues. The germline CDR1 and CDR2 sequences are SGHNT and YYREEE (reference sequence). V lost 3 bases and J lost 2, with 14 bases in between. DNA of the CDR3: TGTGCCAGCAGCTCACGGACGTACCTTAACACTGAAGCTTTCTTT. Translated, it gives CASSSRTYLNTEAFF.

This clonotype was seen a handful of times. The chain carries TRBV20-1 and TRBJ1-1; 8 nucleotides agree with TRBD1. J lost 1 base, V lost 5 bases, and 0 bases had no gene match. The CDR3 is 12 amino acids. The germline V gene has CDR1 DFQATT and CDR2 SNEGSKA (reference sequence). CDR3 region: CSADRGNTEAFF. Written as DNA, the CDR3 is TGCAGTGCTGACAGGGGGAACACTGAAGCTTTCTTT.

This clonotype ranks as medium-sized. The J gene is TRBJ2-3, the V gene TRBV7-2; D remains unclear. Per the germline V gene, CDR1 is SGHTA and CDR2 is FQGNSA. This CDR3 is 12 amino acids long. Trimming shortened V by 3 bases and J by 5 bases, and 6 bases separated the two germline ends. CDR3 sequence: CASSFLRDTQYF. CDR3 DNA sequence: TGTGCCAGCAGCTTCCTAAGAGATACGCAGTATTTT.

This clonotype was counted ten times or more. The chain uses TRBV20-1 and TRBJ1-1; D perhaps matches TRBD1 (6 bases). V was pared by 3 bases and J by 4 bases, with 12 bases between. This CDR3 is 13 amino acids long. In germline, CDR1 is DFQATT, CDR2 SNEGSKA (reference sequence). The CDR3 protein is CSARGGLGTEAFF. The CDR3 nucleotides read TGCAGTGCTAGGGGGGGGCTGGGCACTGAAGCTTTCTTT.